One and the same sample provided the 20 T cell receptor beta chains below, sequenced in a study of brain T cells in children with intractable seizures. TCRdb's copy holds only in-frame clones and misses some; the assay was immunoSEQ multiplex PCR. Of about 8,000 clones listed, less than 75% are singletons. Surgery cases with the highest brain T cell transcript signatures were chosen for sequencing. Sequencing used resected brain tissue, obtained at surgery. These receptors originate from a boy younger than two with tuberous sclerosis and intractable seizures.

The V and J genes are TRBV10-3 and TRBJ2-7; possibly TRBD1 for D (6 bases). The germline gives CDR1 ENHRY, CDR2 SYGVKD. Trimming cost V 4 bases and J 0 bases, with 7 bases left between them. The CDR3 covers 13 residues. The CDR3 DNA sequence: TGTGCCATCAGTGGGGACACCTCCTACGAGCAGTACTTC. As protein: CAISGDTSYEQYF.

DNA for the CDR3: TGTGCCTGGAGTGTCGGCCTAGCGGGAGACGAGCAGTACTTC. Its translation is CAWSVGLAGDEQYF. The V gene is TRBV30, the J gene TRBJ2-7; 10 bases line up with TRBD2. V lost 0 bases, J lost 5 bases, and 4 bases stayed unmatched. This CDR3 has 14 residues. The germline CDR1 and CDR2 sequences are GTSNPN and SVGIG (reference sequence).

V and J are TRBV2 and TRBJ1-2, with a tentative D call TRBD1 (6 bases). The CDR3 totals 13 residues. The V end lost 4 bases, the J end lost 4 bases, and 10 bases lay between the germline ends. Germline CDR1 SNHLY, CDR2 FYNNEI. CDR3 amino acids: CASSVRGFYGYTF. As DNA, the CDR3 is TGTGCCAGCAGTGTTAGGGGGTTCTATGGCTACACCTTC.

About this clone itself: The sample has other DNA sequences that encode this CDR3 too. The chain couples TRBV4-1 to TRBJ2-7, with D maybe TRBD2 (6 bases). CDR3 length: 15 residues. CDR1 and CDR2 (germline): MGHRA, YSYEKL. The V end was cut by 0 bases, the J end by 3 bases, with 12 bases between. The CDR3 coding sequence is TGCGCCAGCAGCCAAGATAGTGGAGGGTTCTACGAGCAGTACTTC. Amino acids: CASSQDSGGFYEQYF.

This clone was observed once. CDR3 loop: CASSETRDYEQYF. The CDR3 DNA follows: TGCGCCAGCAGCGAGACTAGGGACTACGAGCAGTACTTC. This chain joins TRBV5-1 and TRBJ2-7, with D maybe TRBD2 (6 bases). Trimming left V 4 bases short and J 3 bases short, with 11 bases between. The length of the CDR3 is 13 residues. CDR1 and CDR2 from the germline V gene are SGHRS and YFSETQ.

In its sample, this clone ranks as medium-sized. Other DNA sequences in this specimen translate into the identical CDR3. This rearrangement joins TRBV7-9 to TRBJ1-2, with TRBD1 identical over 10 bases. After removal of 1 base from V and 4 bases from J, the junction contained 0 bases not matched to a gene. This CDR3 is built from 14 residues. Germline CDR1 is SEHNR and CDR2 is FQNEAQ (reference sequence). CDR3 DNA sequence: TGTGCCAGCAGCTTAGGACAGGGGGCCTATGGCTACACCTTC. Translation: CASSLGQGAYGYTF.

The genes are TRBV6-6 and TRBJ2-3; 11 nucleotides match TRBD2. The germline V gene encodes CDR1 MNHNY and CDR2 SVGAGI (reference sequence). The trim removed 4 bases at V and 3 bases at J, leaving 6 bases unmatched. This CDR3 comprises 16 residues. DNA of the CDR3: TGTGCCAGCAGTTTTCCACTAGCGGGGGCAACAGATACGCAGTATTTT. Protein sequence: CASSFPLAGATDTQYF.

This rearrangement joins TRBV5-4 to TRBJ1-2; no clear D. The ends were cut back, 1 base at V and 0 bases at J, with 10 bases in the middle. The CDR3 is made up of 15 amino acids. The germline V gene encodes CDR1 SGHNT and CDR2 YYREEE (reference sequence). The CDR3 sequence: CASSLFSRPNYGYTF. The CDR3 bases are TGTGCCAGCAGCTTGTTCTCGCGGCCTAACTATGGCTACACCTTC.

This clone is termed medium-sized (0.01 to 0.1%). The CDR3 loop is CAIRGVYGYTF. CDR3 nucleotide sequence: TGTGCCATTCGGGGGGTTTACGGCTACACCTTC. This rearrangement joins TRBV6-6 to TRBJ1-2; D is perhaps TRBD1 (5 bases). V lost 10 bases to trimming and J lost 8 bases, with 14 bases between them. Germline CDR1 is MNHNY and CDR2 is SVGAGI (reference sequence). There are 11 residues in the CDR3.

Only a few counts were recorded for this clone. This CDR3 is CASSEQITYEQYF. In DNA, the CDR3 is TGTGCCAGCAGTGAACAGATAACCTACGAGCAGTACTTC. This chain uses TRBV9 with TRBJ2-7; D unresolved. The CDR3 totals 13 residues. Looked up from germline, CDR1 is SGDLS and CDR2 is YYNGEE. V was trimmed by 5 bases and J by 2 bases, leaving 11 bases between them.

The chain joins TRBV6-1 to TRBJ1-4; D uncertain. Between the trimmed V and J ends, which lost 10 bases and 6 bases, there was a span of 9 bases. In germline, CDR1 is MNHNS, CDR2 SASEGT. The CDR3 runs to 11 residues. The DNA for the CDR3 is TGTGCCACCCCCGGTCATGAAAAACTGTTTTTT. Protein product: CATPGHEKLFF.

The CDR3 region has the DNA TGTGCCAGCAGCTTAGCGGCTAGCGGGAGATACGAGCAGTACTTC. Translated: CASSLAASGRYEQYF. The chain links TRBV7-2 to TRBJ2-7, with TRBD2 matching over 10 bases. The CDR3 covers 15 residues. Unmatched junction bases numbered 3, after V lost 0 bases and J lost 4 bases. Germline V CDR1 and CDR2: SGHTA, FQGNSA.

For this clone: This sample also contains other DNA sequences that code for the same CDR3. V usage is TRBV7-3 and J usage is TRBJ2-7; TRBD1 might be the D (5 bases). There are 13 residues in the CDR3. CDR1 is SGHTA, CDR2 FQGTGA, per germline. With 2 bases removed from V and 6 bases from J, the gap between germline ends came to 11 bases. For the CDR3, the DNA is TGTGCCAGCAGCTTAGGGCCAAGGGGCGAGCAGTACTTC. As protein: CASSLGPRGEQYF.

J is TRBJ1-5 and V is TRBV6-6; D remains ambiguous. CDR3 length: 10 residues. The V end lost 5 bases, the J end lost 9 bases, and 5 bases lay between the germline ends. CDR1 is MNHNY, CDR2 SVGAGI, per germline (reference sequence). CDR3: CASSPWPQHF. CDR3 nucleotides: TGTGCCAGCAGTCCGTGGCCCCAGCATTTT.

This clone came up once. The rearrangement joins TRBV3-1 (or the pseudogene TRBV3-2) to TRBJ2-1; D remains unclear. The CDR3 consists of 16 residues. Germline V gene sequence: CDR1 LGHDT, CDR2 YNNKEL (reference sequence). Deletions cut 1 base from V and 5 bases from J, with 15 bases between. CDR3: CASSQGGAATHNEQFF. The DNA for the CDR3 is TGTGCCAGCAGCCAAGGCGGAGCCGCAACCCACAATGAGCAGTTCTTC.

This clone was observed a few times. A read error may account for a junction end that differs from germline. J is TRBJ2-1 and V is TRBV6-1; D is possibly TRBD1 (5 bases). Germline assignment: CDR1 MNHNS and CDR2 SASEGT. The CDR3 has 11 residues. CDR3 DNA sequence: TGTGCCAGCAGAAGCGTTGAAGGGGTCCTCTTC. Its translation: CASRSVEGVLF.

The J gene is TRBJ1-4, the V gene TRBV7-9; TRBD1 agrees at 9 bases. Unmatched junction bases numbered 8, after V lost 5 bases and J lost 7 bases. The CDR3 covers 15 residues. From germline, CDR1 is SEHNR and CDR2 FQNEAQ (reference sequence). Written as DNA, the CDR3 is TGTGCCAGCAGCCCGAGTACAGGGGGCGTTGAAAAACTGTTTTTT. Translation gives CASSPSTGGVEKLFF.

This chain links TRBV10-3 with TRBJ2-1; D tentatively fits TRBD1 or TRBD2 (5 bases each). CDR3 size: 16 residues. CDR1 ENHRY and CDR2 SYGVKD come from the germline V gene. V dropped 0 bases and J dropped 2 bases, with 11 bases sitting between them. The CDR3 nucleotides read TGTGCCATCAGTGAGTCCCAGGGAGTAACCTACAATGAGCAGTTCTTC. Protein sequence: CAISESQGVTYNEQFF.

The chain uses TRBV6-5 and TRBJ2-3; maybe TRBD2 (5 bases). Trimming removed 2 bases at V and 3 bases at J, with 9 bases between. The CDR3 has 14 amino acids. CDR1 is MNHEY and CDR2 is SVGAGI in the germline V gene. The CDR3, as DNA: TGTGCCAGCAGTTACCCTTCGGGGACAGATACGCAGTATTTT. It specifies CASSYPSGTDTQYF.

The J gene is TRBJ2-1, the V gene TRBV19, with a possible D match to TRBD1 (5 bases). V shed 3 bases and J shed 4 bases, with 19 bases lying between them. Germline-derived CDR1 and CDR2 are LNHDA and SQIVND (reference sequence). The CDR3 extends over 17 amino acids. The CDR3 DNA reads as TGTGCCAGTAGTATCGAGGCAGGGATTACTACTTACAATGAGCAGTTCTTC. The encoded protein is CASSIEAGITTYNEQFF.